Listed below are T cell receptor beta chains from one sample, sequenced in a study of T-cell reconstitution after alpha-beta-depleted transplantation in children. MiXCR, run by TCRdb on the PCR reads, gives a single entry per CDR3 protein. The sample includes some 600,000 distinct CDR3 sequences, over 10% of them seen just once. The sequencing used PBMCs, mostly from graft donor cells, collected 360 days after TCRalphabeta/CD19-depleted stem cell transplant. The receptors here all came from a male patient between 5 and 17 years old who had a stem cell transplant for acute myeloid leukemia, so the T cells may come from the graft donor. Both conserved end residues are part of each CDR3.

TRBV29-1	TRBJ1-1	CSVAYRGPLRTEAFF
TRBV12-3/TRBV12-4	TRBJ2-7	CASSSMTGGSDYEQYF
TRBV5-1	TRBJ2-3	CASSLDGFADTQYF
TRBV20-1	TRBJ2-3	CSASPFTSGGTDTQYF
TRBV29-1	TRBJ1-2	CSVEDLFYGYTF
TRBV7-3	TRBJ2-5	CASSSCRGGQETQYF
TRBV5-5	TRBJ2-3	CASSRDYRADTQYF
TRBV21-1	TRBJ2-1	CARGSNEQFF
TRBV18	TRBJ2-2	CASSPWAANTGELFF
TRBV28	TRBJ2-7	CASTLRVGEQYF
TRBV29-1	TRBJ2-7	CSVPGTSGLSEQYF
TRBV10-1	TRBJ2-7	CASGRAQGINEQYF
TRBV29-1	TRBJ2-7	CSAARQGRLYEQYF
TRBV28	TRBJ2-3	CASSPPVNTQYF
TRBV20-1	TRBJ2-1	CSALGLAGRNEQFF
TRBV27	TRBJ2-7	CASSVRGSAYEQYF
TRBV11-2	TRBJ1-2	CASSLTTGTYGYTF
TRBV12-3/TRBV12-4	TRBJ2-3	CASTDPAETTDTQYF
TRBV6-6	TRBJ2-7	CASSRLQGGEQYF
TRBV12-3/TRBV12-4	TRBJ1-5	CASSPPGHNQPQHF
TRBV20-1	TRBJ2-7	CSARPGTFYEQYF
TRBV28	TRBJ2-1	CASSSPGPFEQFF
TRBV10-3	TRBJ2-3	CAIRSGQVWTDTQYF
TRBV13	TRBJ1-2	CASLPKNGYGYTF
TRBV30	TRBJ2-1	CARKLWTTYEQFF
TRBV4-3	TRBJ2-1	CASSQELAPFNEQFF
TRBV28	TRBJ2-1	CASSLQGAGDHEQFF
TRBV27	TRBJ2-7	CASSLYSSHYEQYF
TRBV5-1	TRBJ1-1	CASSGQGWGVTEAFF
TRBV20-1	TRBJ2-7	CSSPARASYEQYF
TRBV7-9	TRBJ2-5	CASSLAGGTKETQYF
TRBV4-2	TRBJ2-1	CASSPEDSGRIYEQFF
TRBV6-5	TRBJ2-3	CASSPRLWGVGDTQYF
TRBV29-1	TRBJ2-1	CSVEPDPGNEQFF
TRBV2	TRBJ2-7	CASSDRLAVDEQYF
TRBV28	TRBJ2-7	CASSLAWPYEQYF
TRBV12-3/TRBV12-4	TRBJ2-1	CASSLGSGGPSNEQFF
TRBV28	TRBJ2-4	CASTPRWAGNIQYF
TRBV4-3	TRBJ2-7	CASSQDWDPEEQYF
TRBV20-1	TRBJ2-3	CSAEAVSSSTDTQYF
TRBV29-1	TRBJ2-7	CSVGGTGLEQYF
TRBV7-7	TRBJ2-4	CASSPREAKNIQYF
TRBV27	TRBJ2-7	CASSLGTWWAYEQYF
TRBV21-1	TRBJ2-6	CASSNFIGWSGANVLTF
TRBV20-1	TRBJ2-7	CSSGTQSSYEQYF
TRBV5-6	TRBJ1-2	CASSLVWGDYGYTF
TRBV11-2	TRBJ2-7	CASSLRDFAYEQYF
TRBV24-1	TRBJ2-3	CATSGAGMHTDTQYF
TRBV7-2	TRBJ2-7	CASRPGTGGMGQYF
TRBV5-6	TRBJ2-4	CASSTAGGDIQYF
TRBV28	TRBJ2-1	CASSLPTGGFSGSEQFF
TRBV12-3/TRBV12-4	TRBJ2-5	CASTPGLAGYETQYF
TRBV5-1	TRBJ2-7	CASGRGWGYEQYF
TRBV18	TRBJ2-7	CASSPKQGGTYEQYF
TRBV19	TRBJ2-7	CASREQEGNYEQYF
TRBV7-2	TRBJ2-3	CASSLARLVTDTQYF
TRBV6-2/TRBV6-3	TRBJ2-2	CASSSGTGLPNTGELFF